Below, one TCR beta chain is given with its context. This clone has a handful of counts. This clone's antigen is unknown. No much larger clone exists at a distance of one base, and base qualities are not known. Libraries came from the immunoSEQ multiplex PCR assay. For the multiplex PCR, a mixture combining 60 forward primers for TCR Vbeta segments and 13 reverse primers for TCR Jbeta segments was used. The CDR3 region of rearranged TCR beta genes was amplified from genomic DNA by a multiplex PCR assay. On the Illumina HiSeq System, the amplified TCR beta libraries were sequenced as 87-base-pair reads. Per the authors' processing: A later analysis tallied around 80 million unique TCR beta chains across the roughly 610 repertoires, and about 12 million of those chains were shared by two or more donors. A nearest-neighbor algorithm error-corrected the raw reads and collapsed the reads into unique sequences, merging closely related sequences to remove PCR and sequencing errors. V, D and J gene segments were assigned by aligning CDR3 sequences to IMGT reference sequences. For a sequence to be retained, a match of at least six nucleotides was required to both a V gene segment and a J gene segment. Rearrangements were called productive when the CDR3 lacked stop codons and stayed in frame with V and J; all others were non-productive. Following IMGT convention, CDR3 was defined as the stretch from the second conserved V-encoded cysteine to the conserved J-encoded phenylalanine. The earlier analysis of a few hundred of the donors excluded sequences that lacked an unambiguous match to a single V gene segment. An earlier analysis of 500 to 700 of the donors classified V segments as functional when productive rearrangements were above 56.7% and as segregating when the standard deviation between donors was above 5%. A statistical classification framework was built for diagnosing cytomegalovirus status from the catalog of TCR beta chain sequences. A later analysis assigned V and J genes by comparing TCR nucleotide sequences with IMGT/GENE-DB human TR gene sequences. The TCRdist pipeline was used in a later analysis to assign CDR3 sequences and most-parsimonious VDJ recombination scenarios. In a later analysis, every TCR beta chain was defined by the combination of its CDR3 amino acid sequence and its V-gene family, and reads without a unique V-gene family were dropped. In a later analysis, 450 to 600 highly shared, low-generation-probability nucleotide sequences were removed to address suspected cross-contamination and a sequencing artifact. In a later analysis, a clonal expansion index was calculated for each public chain from normalized within-repertoire ranks of inferred template counts. Generation probabilities in a later analysis came from a VDJ recombination model fitted to out-of-frame rearrangements, and those results were checked against IGoR. Hypergeometric tests were used in a later analysis to score TCR-TCR, TCR-HLA and TCR-CMV co-occurrence, with a repertoire-size bias correction applied to the TCR pairs. False discovery rates were estimated in a later analysis by permuting HLA or CMV assignments 20 times. A later analysis grouped co-occurring TCRs with DBSCAN, adding TCRdist sequence similarity when clustering within HLA-allele-positive subsets. Repertoires with fewer than 30,000 or more than 120,000 public chains were left out of co-occurrence clustering, as were about five repertoires with anomalous nucleotide sharing. In TCRdb, the immuneACCESS table is reduced to in-frame sequences with V and J assigned. These tables do not hold every clone; where another copy was compared, an unresolved V gene accounts for under half, and the others remain unexplained. V and J calls and clone size are given by that table; D and trimming were obtained from the DNA. Across this sample there are 95,000 to 150,000 clones, with less than 65% seen only once. The ten largest make up approximately 9.1% of the sample.

The cohort consisted of 666 healthy bone marrow donors. Cohort members were all nominally healthy when sampled, although unrecorded immune exposures were likely present. The donor tested CMV seropositive, placing the donor among the roughly 300 seropositive members of the cohort. Each donor provided a peripheral blood sample, and peripheral blood mononuclear cells were used for TCR beta sequencing. The Qiagen DNeasy Blood Extraction Kit was used to extract genomic DNA from the blood cell samples. Its CDR3 holds 16 amino acids, cysteine through phenylalanine. The only DNA kept is the CDR3, 48 bases in frame from the first base. Looking up the germline V gene yields CDR1 MNHEY and CDR2 SVGAGI. V is reduced by 0 bases and J by 0 bases, leaving a spacing of 12 bases between them. The sample is drawn from a study of cytomegalovirus exposure and HLA in healthy donors (dated by TCRdb to about 2017). The study in broad terms: An earlier analysis of approximately 640 of the donors reported approximately 290 Gb of sequence data and 117 million unique TCR beta sequences from about 179 million T cells. Roughly 320 gigabases of sequencing data and around 85 million unique TCR sequences made up an early release that covered approximately 700 HLA-typed donors. The genetic ancestry cluster associated with self-reported Caucasian donors included roughly four fifths of the roughly 390 genotyped donors. The study aimed to test whether cataloging public T cell receptors could reveal signatures of past pathogen exposure. The study used immunosequencing to profile the T cell repertoires of approximately 690 subjects and linked those repertoires to cytomegalovirus serostatus. A separate validation cohort of about 110 different subjects was used in addition to the roughly 720-subject first cohort. To predict cytomegalovirus infection status, the study brought together high-throughput TCR immunosequencing, statistical association of individual TCRs with disease status, and machine learning. To study patterns of TCR occurrence, a later analysis re-analyzed previously published TCR beta repertoires from 700 or so donors and added high-resolution HLA genotyping. Rather than drawing on any new phenotypic data, the later analysis identified candidate immune exposures from TCR beta sequences and the way those sequences occurred across donors. To decide whether each TCR beta V gene segment behaved as functional or pseudogenic, an earlier analysis of some 600 of the donors relied on high-throughput TCR beta sequencing. Donor age, sex, ethnicity and CMV serostatus were compiled together with the repertoire data. In a later genetic analysis, genome-wide SNP genotypes for about 65% of the roughly 700 donors were used, and that subset was treated as a discovery cohort. Every repertoire in the discovery cohort had been generated on one and the same sequencing platform. Class I and class II HLA loci were covered by the typing at four-digit resolution. Typing coverage differed by locus: A, B, C, DRB1 and DQB1 were typed in about 629-640 donors, DQA1 in 500 to 550, DPA1 in some 600, and DPB1 in roughly 450. Because of strong linkage in the cohort, a few DR-DQ haplotypes were treated as single units for association and clustering. Among 300 to 500 genotyped donors of the cohort, an average of approximately 240,000 unique TCR beta nucleotide sequences was sequenced per donor, of which about 18% were non-productive.

Overall study results and their limits: This cohort had only TCR beta chains sequenced, and the lack of alpha or paired-chain data limited which features could be detected. According to a later analysis, parvovirus B19, influenza, CMV and Epstein-Barr virus appeared linked to several top co-occurrence clusters. According to the authors, the approach could potentially be generalized to other disease states and immunological phenotypes. In an earlier analysis of 500 to 650 of the donors, most TCR beta V segments appeared in productive rearrangements about 87% or about 30% of the time, broadly matching IMGT annotations. Correlated functional status among segregating V segments might reflect linkage disequilibrium, but an unknown experimental factor could not be ruled out. Because counts were too low, seventeen rarely observed V segments, including chromosome 9 orphons, were excluded from the earlier analysis of 587 of the donors. Because the 87-base-pair reads could not distinguish some IMGT-functional V segments, including TRBV6-2 and TRBV6-3, those segments were excluded. A later genetic analysis reported fewer N-insertions in productive TCRs among donors in an Asian-associated ancestry cluster than the approximately 670-donor mean. The classifier was reported to diagnose cytomegalovirus status with high specificity and sensitivity in both the original cohort and the validation cohort. In a later analysis, HLA-associated TCR beta chains showed more clonal expansion and lower generation probabilities than non-associated chains that were equally common. At a false discovery rate of 0.05, a later analysis linked around 17,000 TCR beta sequences to specific HLA alleles. A few of the identified cytomegalovirus-associated TCR beta chains were confirmed in vitro to be specific for cytomegalovirus antigens. Immune exposure information for the cohort was limited to CMV serostatus. In a later analysis, TCR association rates were found to vary across HLA loci, with the most associated TCRs seen for DRB1 alleles and the fewest for HLA-C alleles. While some public TCRs were present in many individuals, most TCR sequences turned up only very rarely across donors. A later analysis found that most CMV-associated TCR beta chains appeared HLA-restricted, with HLA associations seemingly driven largely by CMV exposure. The presence/absence analyses assumed that sequencing depth was roughly uniform across donors, and that assumption may not be true. A total of fewer than 200 TCR beta chains were listed by the study as associated with cytomegalovirus. Strong co-occurrence of HLA alleles, especially DR and DQ, made assigning TCR associations to individual alleles difficult. A further reported finding was that TCR beta sequences accurately predicted the HLA-A and HLA-B alleles for most subjects in the first cohort. V-gene and J-gene trimming of TCR beta chains was associated with a missense DCLRE1C variant in a later genetic analysis, and the association was replicated in an independent cohort. The sequencing pipeline was judged likely to have produced a cluster of highly shared sequence variants as a technical artifact. HLA typing was unavailable for some donors at each locus, so association tests used only the typed subset.

This TCR came from a man aged 35 to 55 in good health and CMV-seropositive. Sequenced input: PBMCs. The sequence links TRBV6-5 to TRBJ2-7; TRBD1 is a possible D gene, resting on 6 matching bases. The nucleotides read TGTGCCAGCAGTTACTCCGGGACATCGCCCTCCTACGAGCAGTACTTC. This encodes CASSYSGTSPSYEQYF.